The following is a T cell receptor beta chain sequence with its context. The CDR3 runs 14 residues. Trimming stripped 5 bases from V and 2 bases from J, with 13 bases between. Germline V gives CDR1 SGHTA, CDR2 FQGTGA. TCRdb independently ran MiXCR on the RT-PCR reads; one entry per CDR3 protein. The sample contains more than 550,000 distinct CDR3 sequences, more than 13% of which appear only once. The origin of this receptor is a female donor in good health, serving as a healthy control. Source material: memory CD4+ T cells from blood. V usage is TRBV7-3 and J usage is TRBJ2-7; no reliable D call. CDR3 nucleotide sequence: TGTGCCAGCAGCCCCGGTGGAAACCCCTACGAGCAGTACTTC. This encodes CASSPGGNPYEQYF.